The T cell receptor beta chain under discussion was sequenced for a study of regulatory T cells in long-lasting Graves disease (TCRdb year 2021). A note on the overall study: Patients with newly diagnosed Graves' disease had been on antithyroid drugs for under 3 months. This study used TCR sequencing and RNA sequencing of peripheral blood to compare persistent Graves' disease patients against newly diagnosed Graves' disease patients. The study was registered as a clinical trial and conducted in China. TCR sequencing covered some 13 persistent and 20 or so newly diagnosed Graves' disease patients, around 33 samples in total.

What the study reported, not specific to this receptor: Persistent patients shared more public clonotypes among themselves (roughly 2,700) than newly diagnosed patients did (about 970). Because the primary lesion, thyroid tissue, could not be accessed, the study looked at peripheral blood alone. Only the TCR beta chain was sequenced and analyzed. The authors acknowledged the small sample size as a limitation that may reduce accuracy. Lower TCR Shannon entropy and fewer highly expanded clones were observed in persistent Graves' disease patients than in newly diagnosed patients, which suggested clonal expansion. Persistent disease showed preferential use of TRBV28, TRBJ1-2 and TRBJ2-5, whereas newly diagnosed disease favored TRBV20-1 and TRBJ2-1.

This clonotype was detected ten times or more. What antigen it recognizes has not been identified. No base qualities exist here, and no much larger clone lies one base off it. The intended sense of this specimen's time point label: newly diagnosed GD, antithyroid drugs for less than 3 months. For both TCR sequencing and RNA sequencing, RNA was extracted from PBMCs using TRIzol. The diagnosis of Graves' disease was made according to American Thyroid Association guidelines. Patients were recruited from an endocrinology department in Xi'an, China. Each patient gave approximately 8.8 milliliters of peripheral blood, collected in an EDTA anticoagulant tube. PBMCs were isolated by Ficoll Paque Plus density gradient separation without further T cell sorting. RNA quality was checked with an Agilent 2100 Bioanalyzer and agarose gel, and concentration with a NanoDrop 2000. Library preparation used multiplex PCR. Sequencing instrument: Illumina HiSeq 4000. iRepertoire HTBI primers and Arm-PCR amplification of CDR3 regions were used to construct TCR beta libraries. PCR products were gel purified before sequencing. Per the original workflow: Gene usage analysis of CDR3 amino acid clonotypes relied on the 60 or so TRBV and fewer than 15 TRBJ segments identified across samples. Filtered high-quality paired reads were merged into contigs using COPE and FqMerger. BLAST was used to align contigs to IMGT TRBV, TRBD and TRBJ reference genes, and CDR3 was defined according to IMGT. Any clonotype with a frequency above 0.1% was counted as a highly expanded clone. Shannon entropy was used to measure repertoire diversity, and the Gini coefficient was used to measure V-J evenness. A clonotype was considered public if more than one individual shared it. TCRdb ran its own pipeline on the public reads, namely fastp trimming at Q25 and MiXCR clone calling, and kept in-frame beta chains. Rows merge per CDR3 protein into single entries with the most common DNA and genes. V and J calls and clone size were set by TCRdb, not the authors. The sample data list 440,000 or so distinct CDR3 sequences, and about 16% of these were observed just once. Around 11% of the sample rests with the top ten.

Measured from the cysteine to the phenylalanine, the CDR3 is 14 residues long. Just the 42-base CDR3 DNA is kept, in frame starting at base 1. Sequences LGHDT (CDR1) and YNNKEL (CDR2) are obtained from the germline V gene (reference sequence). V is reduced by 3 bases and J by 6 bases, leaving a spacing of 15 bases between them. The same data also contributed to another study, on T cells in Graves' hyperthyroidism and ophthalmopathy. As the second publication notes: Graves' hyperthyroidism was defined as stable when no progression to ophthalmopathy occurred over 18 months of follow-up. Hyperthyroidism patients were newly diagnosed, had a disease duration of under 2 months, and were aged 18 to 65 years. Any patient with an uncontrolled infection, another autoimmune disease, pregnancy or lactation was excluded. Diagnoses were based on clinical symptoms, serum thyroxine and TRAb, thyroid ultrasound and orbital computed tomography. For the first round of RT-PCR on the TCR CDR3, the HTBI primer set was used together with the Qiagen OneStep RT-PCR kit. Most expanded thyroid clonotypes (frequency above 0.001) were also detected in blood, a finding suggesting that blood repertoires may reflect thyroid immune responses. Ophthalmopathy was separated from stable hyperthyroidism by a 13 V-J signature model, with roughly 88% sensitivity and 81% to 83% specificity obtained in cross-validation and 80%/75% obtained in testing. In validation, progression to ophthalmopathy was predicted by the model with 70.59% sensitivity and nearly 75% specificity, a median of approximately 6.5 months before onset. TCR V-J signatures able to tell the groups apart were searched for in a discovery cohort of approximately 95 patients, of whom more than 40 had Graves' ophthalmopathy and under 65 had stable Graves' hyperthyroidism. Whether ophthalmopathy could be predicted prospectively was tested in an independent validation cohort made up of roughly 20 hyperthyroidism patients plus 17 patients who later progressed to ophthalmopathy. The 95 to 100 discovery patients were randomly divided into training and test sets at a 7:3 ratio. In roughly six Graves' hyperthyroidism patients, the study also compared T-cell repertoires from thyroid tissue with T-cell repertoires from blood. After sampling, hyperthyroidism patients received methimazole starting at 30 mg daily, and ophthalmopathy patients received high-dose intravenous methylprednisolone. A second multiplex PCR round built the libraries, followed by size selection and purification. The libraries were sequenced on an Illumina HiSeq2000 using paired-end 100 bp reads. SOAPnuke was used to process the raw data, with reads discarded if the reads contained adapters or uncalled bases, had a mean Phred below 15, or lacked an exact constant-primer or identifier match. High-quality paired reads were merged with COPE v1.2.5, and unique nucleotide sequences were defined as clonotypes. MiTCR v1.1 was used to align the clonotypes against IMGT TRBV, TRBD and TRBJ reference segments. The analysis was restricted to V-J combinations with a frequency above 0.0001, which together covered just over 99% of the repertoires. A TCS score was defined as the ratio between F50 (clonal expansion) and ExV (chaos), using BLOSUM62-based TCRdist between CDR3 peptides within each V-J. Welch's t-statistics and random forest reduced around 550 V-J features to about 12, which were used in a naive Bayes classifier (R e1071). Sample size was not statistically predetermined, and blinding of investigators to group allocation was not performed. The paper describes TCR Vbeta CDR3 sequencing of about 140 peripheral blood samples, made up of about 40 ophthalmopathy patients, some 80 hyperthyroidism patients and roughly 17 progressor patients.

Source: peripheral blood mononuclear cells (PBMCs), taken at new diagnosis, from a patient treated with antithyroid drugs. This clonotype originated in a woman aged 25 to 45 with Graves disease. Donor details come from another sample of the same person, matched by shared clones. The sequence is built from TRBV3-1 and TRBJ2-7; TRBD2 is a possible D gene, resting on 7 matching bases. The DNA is TGTGCCAGCAGCCATCAAGGGGGGGGCGGCGAGCAGTACTTC. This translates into CASSHQGGGGEQYF.